These 19 T cell receptor beta chains share one sample of origin, sequenced in a study of identical twins. One entry per CDR3 protein results from TCRdb running MiXCR on the 5' RACE reads. The table has 450,000 or so distinct CDR3 sequences, 11% to 15% seen once. The same sample was also used in a study of yellow fever vaccine responses in identical twins.

Sequences were obtained from CD4+ T cells sorted from blood. The receptors were gathered from a young woman in good health.

This clonotype was found a few times. The rearrangement uses TRBV18 and TRBJ2-3; 10 bases agree with TRBD2. Looked up from germline, CDR1 is KGHSH and CDR2 is LQKENI. Losses at the gene ends were 1 base for V and 2 bases for J; bases not matched to a gene: 9. The CDR3 has 18 residues. CDR3 in amino acids: CASSPLKVLAGDTDTQYF. DNA for the CDR3: TGTGCCAGCTCACCACTCAAGGTGCTAGCGGGGGACACAGATACGCAGTATTTT. Full variable domain (remainder filled in from reference TRBV18 and TRBJ2-3): NAGVMQNPRHLVRRRGQEARLRCSPMKGHSHVYWYRQLPEEGLKFMVYLQKENIIDESGMPKERFSAEFPKEGPSILRIQQVVRGDSAAYFCASSPLKVLAGDTDTQYFGPGTRLTVL.

This clonotype was seen a few times. V is TRBV9 and J is TRBJ1-5; a possible D gene is TRBD1 (6 bases). The V gene's germline CDR1 is SGDLS and CDR2 YYNGEE. V was shortened by 0 bases and J by 2 bases, with 9 bases between the two germline ends. This CDR3 has 15 amino acids. This CDR3 reads CASSVGAGGNQPQHF. CDR3 DNA: TGTGCCAGCAGCGTAGGTGCAGGGGGCAATCAGCCCCAGCATTTT.

The sample holds a few counts of this clonotype. J is TRBJ2-1 and V is TRBV19, with TRBD1 as a possible D gene (6 bases). CDR3 length: 12 amino acids. V was pared by 5 bases and J by 8 bases, with 10 bases between. The germline V gene encodes CDR1 LNHDA and CDR2 SQIVND (reference sequence). The DNA for the CDR3 is TGTGCCAGTAGTTTAACAGGGCATGAGCAGTTCTTC. Translating it yields CASSLTGHEQFF.

The table lists this clonotype with a few counts. This chain uses TRBV29-1 with TRBJ2-5, with 8 bases identical to TRBD2. The V gene's germline CDR1 is SQVTM and CDR2 ANQGSEA. This CDR3 region has 15 residues. The trim removed 6 bases at V and 5 bases at J, leaving 14 bases unmatched. The CDR3 protein is CSVVPLAGRVETQYF. In nucleotides, the CDR3 is TGCAGCGTAGTACCTTTAGCGGGACGGGTGGAGACCCAGTACTTC.

This rearrangement joins TRBV29-1 to TRBJ1-5, with TRBD1 as a possible D gene (5 bases). Trimming removed 7 bases at V and 2 bases at J, with 15 bases between. CDR1 and CDR2 (germline): SQVTM, ANQGSEA. This CDR3 is 14 amino acids long. The CDR3 sequence: CSARQGTGNQPQHF. The CDR3 nucleotides read TGCAGCGCACGGCAGGGTACGGGCAATCAGCCCCAGCATTTT. Full variable domain (outside the CDR3, taken from reference TRBV29-1 and TRBJ1-5): SAVISQKPSRDICQRGTSLTIQCQVDSQVTMMFWYRQQPGQSLTLIATANQGSEATYESGFVIDKFPISRPNLTFSTLTVSNMSPEDSSIYLCSARQGTGNQPQHFGDGTRLSIL.

This clonotype has more than one count but fewer than ten. The V call is TRBV7-2, the J call TRBJ2-2; no clear D. CDR1 and CDR2 (germline): SGHTA, FQGNSA. The CDR3 has 13 amino acids. Deletions cut 6 bases from V and 0 bases from J, with 5 bases between. In DNA, the CDR3 is TGTGCCAGCAGGATACCGAACACCGGGGAGCTGTTTTTT. Its translation: CASRIPNTGELFF.

This clonotype was observed many times. The genes are TRBV12-3 or TRBV12-4 and TRBJ1-2; no clear D gene. This CDR3 has 14 residues. V lost 1 base to trimming and J lost 4 bases, with 10 bases between them. The CDR3 coding sequence is TGTGCCAGCAGTTTAGAGGACCAGGCCTATGGCTACACCTTC. Translation gives CASSLEDQAYGYTF.

This clonotype appeared a few times. The rearrangement links TRBV9 to TRBJ2-2; no clear D. The V end lost 3 bases, the J end lost 4 bases, and 7 bases lay between the germline ends. Looked up from germline, CDR1 is SGDLS and CDR2 is YYNGEE. The CDR3 totals 13 residues. CDR3 nucleotides: TGTGCCAGCAGCGCCATTCTCACCGGGGAGCTGTTTTTT. Protein product: CASSAILTGELFF.

The rearrangement links TRBV18 to TRBJ2-7, with 9 positions matching TRBD2. From germline, CDR1 is KGHSH and CDR2 LQKENI. With V trimmed by 2 bases and J by 1 base, 3 bases remained unmatched. CDR3 length: 15 amino acids. The CDR3 loop reads CASSPASGRSYEQYF. CDR3 DNA: TGTGCCAGCTCACCAGCCAGCGGGAGGTCCTACGAGCAGTACTTC. The full variable domain, rest sourced from reference TRBV18 and TRBJ2-7, is NAGVMQNPRHLVRRRGQEARLRCSPMKGHSHVYWYRQLPEEGLKFMVYLQKENIIDESGMPKERFSAEFPKEGPSILRIQQVVRGDSAAYFCASSPASGRSYEQYFGPGTRLTVT.

This clonotype was counted between two and nine times. V usage is TRBV29-1 and J usage is TRBJ2-3; D uncertain. The CDR3 has 13 residues. Germline V gene data show CDR1 as SQVTM and CDR2 as ANQGSEA. Trimming left V 7 bases short and J 0 bases short, with 11 bases between. The CDR3 spells CSGGVLSTDTQYF. CDR3 bases: TGCAGCGGCGGAGTCCTTAGCACAGATACGCAGTATTTT.

The chain is built from TRBV23-1 and TRBJ2-7; 10 bases map to TRBD1. TRBV23-1 is assigned to the ORF class and has an uncertain function. The CDR3 consists of 14 residues. Trimming at V came to 6 bases and at J to 7 bases, leaving 9 bases not matched to a gene. In DNA form, the CDR3 reads TGCGCCAGCAGACCGGGACAGGGGATGAGAGAGCAGTACTTC. Its protein product is CASRPGQGMREQYF.

This clonotype was recorded many times. The chain has TRBV5-1 and TRBJ2-1; TRBD1 aligns across 7 bases. The CDR3 loop spans 15 amino acids. Germline V gene lookup returns CDR1 SGHRS and CDR2 YFSETQ. V lost 4 bases to trimming and J lost 3 bases; unmatched junction nucleotides: 7. CDR3 DNA: TGCGCCAGCAGCGCTGGGGACAGACTCTACAATGAGCAGTTCTTC. Encoded protein: CASSAGDRLYNEQFF.

The chain carries TRBV12-5 and TRBJ2-7; no clear D gene. This CDR3 contains 16 residues. V dropped 6 bases and J dropped 0 bases, with 18 bases sitting between them. From germline, CDR1 is LGHNT and CDR2 FRNRAP. This chain's CDR3 is CASGWNDPLYSYEQYF. CDR3 DNA: TGTGCTAGTGGCTGGAATGACCCCCTGTACTCCTACGAGCAGTACTTC.

This chain connects TRBV10-3 to TRBJ2-7; D is perhaps TRBD1 (7 bases). V lost 6 bases and J lost 1, with 22 bases in between. CDR1 is ENHRY and CDR2 is SYGVKD in the germline V gene. CDR3 length: 17 residues. The chain's CDR3 is CAIRPRQGRGDSYEQYF. The DNA of the CDR3 is TGTGCCATCAGGCCTAGACAGGGAAGGGGGGATTCCTACGAGCAGTACTTC.

This clonotype was recorded many times. Germline is not matched at one junction end, which may reflect a read error. The chain couples TRBV5-1 to TRBJ2-5; no definite D call. Germline-derived CDR1 and CDR2 are SGHRS and YFSETQ. The CDR3 covers 13 residues. For the CDR3, the DNA is TGTGCCAGCTCACCATCCGGCGGTGAGACCCAGTACTTC. This translates into CASSPSGGETQYF. Full variable domain (remainder filled in from reference TRBV5-1 and TRBJ2-5): KAGVTQTPRYLIKTRGQQVTLSCSPISGHRSVSWYQQTPGQGLQFLFEYFSETQRNKGNFPGRFSGRQFSNSRSEMNVSTLELGDSALYLCASSPSGGETQYFGPGTRLLVL.

This clonotype came up once. The chain couples TRBV6-2 or TRBV6-3 to TRBJ2-3; D might be TRBD2 (5 bases). Germline lookup yields CDR1 MNHEY and CDR2 SVGEGT. Deletions cut 2 bases from V and 0 bases from J, with 9 bases between. The CDR3 has 15 residues. This chain's CDR3 is CASSYRSGSTDTQYF. The CDR3 coding sequence is TGTGCCAGCAGTTACCGAAGCGGAAGCACAGATACGCAGTATTTT.

The rearrangement links TRBV5-1 to TRBJ2-7; no clear D. Germline CDR1 is SGHRS and CDR2 is YFSETQ. The CDR3 loop spans 13 amino acids. Trimming stripped 4 bases from V and 7 bases from J, with 15 bases between. This chain's CDR3 is CASSQTGLLEQYF. The CDR3, as DNA: TGCGCCAGCAGCCAGACTGGCCTCCTGGAGCAGTACTTC.

This clonotype has just a few counts. The genes are TRBV6-1 and TRBJ2-3, with 7 bases fitting TRBD1. After removal of 7 bases from V and 4 bases from J, the junction contained 8 bases not matched to a gene. Germline V lookup: CDR1 MNHNS, CDR2 SASEGT. This CDR3 has 14 amino acids. For the CDR3, the DNA is TGTGCCAGCACCCTCGGACAGGTTTCAGATACGCAGTATTTT. It specifies CASTLGQVSDTQYF.

In this sample, this clonotype turned up a few times. This sequence joins TRBV5-1 and TRBJ2-4; perhaps TRBD2 as D (6 bases). The CDR3 runs 13 residues. Trimming took off 4 bases at V and 5 bases at J, with 10 bases between the two ends. CDR1 and CDR2 (germline): SGHRS, YFSETQ. The DNA for the CDR3 is TGCGCCAGCAGCCGCGGGGACCAAAACATTCAGTACTTC. It codes for CASSRGDQNIQYF.